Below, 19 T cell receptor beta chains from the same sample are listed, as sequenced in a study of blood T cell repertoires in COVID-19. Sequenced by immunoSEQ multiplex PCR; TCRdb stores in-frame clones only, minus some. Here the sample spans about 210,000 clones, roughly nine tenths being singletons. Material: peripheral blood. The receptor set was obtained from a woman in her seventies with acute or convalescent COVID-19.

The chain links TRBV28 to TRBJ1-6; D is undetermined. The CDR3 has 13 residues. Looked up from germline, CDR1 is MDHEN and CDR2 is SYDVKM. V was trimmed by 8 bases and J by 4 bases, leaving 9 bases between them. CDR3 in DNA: TGTGCCAGCCGTCCGCAGTATAATTCACCCCTCCACTTT. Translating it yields CASRPQYNSPLHF.

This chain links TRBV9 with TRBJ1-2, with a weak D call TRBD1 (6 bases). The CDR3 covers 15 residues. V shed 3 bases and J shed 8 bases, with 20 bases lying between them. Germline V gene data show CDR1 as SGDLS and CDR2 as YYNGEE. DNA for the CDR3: TGTGCCAGCAGCGCCCGACAGGATGGGATCAACGGCTACACCTTC. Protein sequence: CASSARQDGINGYTF. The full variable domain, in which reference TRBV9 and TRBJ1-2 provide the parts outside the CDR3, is DSGVTQTPKHLITATGQRVTLRCSPRSGDLSVYWYQQSLDQGLQFLIQYYNGEERAKGNILERFSAQQFPDLHSELNLSSLELGDSALYFCASSARQDGINGYTFGSGTRLTVV.

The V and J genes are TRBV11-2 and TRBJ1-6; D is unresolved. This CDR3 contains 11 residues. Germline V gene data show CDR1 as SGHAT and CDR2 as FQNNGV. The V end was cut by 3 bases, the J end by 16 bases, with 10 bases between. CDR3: CASSLWSELHF. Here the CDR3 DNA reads TGTGCCAGCAGCTTGTGGAGCGAACTCCACTTT. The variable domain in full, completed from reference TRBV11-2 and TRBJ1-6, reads EAGVAQSPRYKIIEKRQSVAFWCNPISGHATLYWYQQILGQGPKLLIQFQNNGVVDDSQLPKDRFSAERLKGVDSTLKIQPAKLEDSAVYLCASSLWSELHFGNGTRLTVT.

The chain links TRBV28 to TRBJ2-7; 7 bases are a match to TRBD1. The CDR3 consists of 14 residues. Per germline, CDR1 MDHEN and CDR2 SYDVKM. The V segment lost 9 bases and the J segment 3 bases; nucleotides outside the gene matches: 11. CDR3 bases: TGTGCCAGTCGAGGGACAGCTAAGGGCTACGAGCAGTACTTC. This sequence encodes CASRGTAKGYEQYF.

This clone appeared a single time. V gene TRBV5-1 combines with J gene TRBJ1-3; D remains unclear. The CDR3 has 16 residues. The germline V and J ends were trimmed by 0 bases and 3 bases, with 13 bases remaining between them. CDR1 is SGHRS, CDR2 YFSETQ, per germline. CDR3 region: CASSLAGGLSGNTIYF. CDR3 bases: TGCGCCAGCAGCTTGGCAGGAGGGCTGAGTGGAAACACCATATATTTT.

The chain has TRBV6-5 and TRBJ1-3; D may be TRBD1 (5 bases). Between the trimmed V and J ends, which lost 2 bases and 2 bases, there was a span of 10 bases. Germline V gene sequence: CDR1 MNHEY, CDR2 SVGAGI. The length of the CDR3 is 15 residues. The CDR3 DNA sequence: TGTGCCAGCAGTTACCAGGGTTTCGCTGGAAACACCATATATTTT. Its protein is CASSYQGFAGNTIYF.

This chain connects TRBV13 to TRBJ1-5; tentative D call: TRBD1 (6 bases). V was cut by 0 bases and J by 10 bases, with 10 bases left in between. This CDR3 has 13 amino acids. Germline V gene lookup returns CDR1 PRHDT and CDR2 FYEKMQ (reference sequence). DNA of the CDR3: TGTGCCAGCAGCTTAGGCAGGGGTCGCCCCCAGCATTTT. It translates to CASSLGRGRPQHF.

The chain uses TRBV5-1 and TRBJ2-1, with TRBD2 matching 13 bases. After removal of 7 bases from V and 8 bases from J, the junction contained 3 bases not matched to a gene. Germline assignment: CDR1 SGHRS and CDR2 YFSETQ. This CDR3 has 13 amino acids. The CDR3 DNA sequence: TGCGCCAGCCATACTAGCGGGAGGGATGAGCAGTTCTTC. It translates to CASHTSGRDEQFF.

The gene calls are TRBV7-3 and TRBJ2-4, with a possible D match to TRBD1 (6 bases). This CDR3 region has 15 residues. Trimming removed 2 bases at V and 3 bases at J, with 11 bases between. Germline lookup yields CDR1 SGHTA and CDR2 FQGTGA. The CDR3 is CASSLGGTVKNIQYF. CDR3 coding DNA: TGTGCCAGCAGCTTAGGGGGCACGGTCAAAAACATTCAGTACTTC. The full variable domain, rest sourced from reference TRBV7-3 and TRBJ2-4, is GAGVSQTPSNKVTEKGKYVELRCDPISGHTALYWYRQSLGQGPEFLIYFQGTGAADDSGLPNDRFFAVRPEGSVSTLKIQRTERGDSAVYLCASSLGGTVKNIQYFGAGTRLSVL.

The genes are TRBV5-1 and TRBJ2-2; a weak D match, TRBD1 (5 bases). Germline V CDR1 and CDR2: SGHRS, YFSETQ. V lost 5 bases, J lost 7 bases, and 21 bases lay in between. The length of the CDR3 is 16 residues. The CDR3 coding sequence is TGCGCCAGCAGGGCCGGGTCCGCTTTAACAGGCGGGGAGCTGTTTTTT. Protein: CASRAGSALTGGELFF.

The CDR3 here is CASSPGTGYEQYF. In nucleotides, the CDR3 is TGTGCCAGCAGCCCCGGGACAGGCTACGAGCAGTACTTC. V and J are TRBV7-2 and TRBJ2-7; 8 bases are a match to TRBD1. V was pared by 5 bases and J by 3 bases, with 3 bases of the junction left unmatched. Germline CDR1 SGHTA, CDR2 FQGNSA. The CDR3 runs to 13 residues. Combining the CDR3 with reference TRBV7-2 and TRBJ2-7 gives the whole variable domain GAGVSQSPSNKVTEKGKDVELRCDPISGHTALYWYRQSLGQGLEFLIYFQGNSAPDKSGLPSDRFSAERTGGSVSTLTIQRTQQEDSAVYLCASSPGTGYEQYFGPGTRLTVT.

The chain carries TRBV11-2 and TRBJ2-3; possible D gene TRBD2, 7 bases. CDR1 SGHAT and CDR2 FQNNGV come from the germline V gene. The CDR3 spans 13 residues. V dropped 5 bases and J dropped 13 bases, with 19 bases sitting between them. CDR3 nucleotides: TGTGCCAGCAGCCCCTCCGGGGGGCCTTTCGAGTATTTT. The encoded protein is CASSPSGGPFEYF. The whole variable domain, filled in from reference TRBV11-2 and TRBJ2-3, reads EAGVAQSPRYKIIEKRQSVAFWCNPISGHATLYWYQQILGQGPKLLIQFQNNGVVDDSQLPKDRFSAERLKGVDSTLKIQPAKLEDSAVYLCASSPSGGPFEYFGPGTRLTVL.

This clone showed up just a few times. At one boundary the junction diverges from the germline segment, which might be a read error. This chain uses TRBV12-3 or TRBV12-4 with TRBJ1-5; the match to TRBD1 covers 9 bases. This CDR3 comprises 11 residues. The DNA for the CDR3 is TGTGCCAGCAGTTTAGGACAGGGGGTGGATTTT. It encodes CASSLGQGVDF.

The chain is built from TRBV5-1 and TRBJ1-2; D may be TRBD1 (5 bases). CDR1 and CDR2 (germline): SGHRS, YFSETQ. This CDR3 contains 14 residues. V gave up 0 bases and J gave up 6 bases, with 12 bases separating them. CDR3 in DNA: TGCGCCAGCAGCTTGGGAACGGAGGGGCATGGCTACACCTTC. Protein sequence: CASSLGTEGHGYTF.

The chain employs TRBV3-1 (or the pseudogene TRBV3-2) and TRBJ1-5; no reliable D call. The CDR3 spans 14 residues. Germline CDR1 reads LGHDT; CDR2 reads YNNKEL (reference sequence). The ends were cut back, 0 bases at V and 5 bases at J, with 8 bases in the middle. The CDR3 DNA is TGTGCCAGCAGCCAAGATCAGCGATATCAGCCCCAGCATTTT. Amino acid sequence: CASSQDQRYQPQHF.

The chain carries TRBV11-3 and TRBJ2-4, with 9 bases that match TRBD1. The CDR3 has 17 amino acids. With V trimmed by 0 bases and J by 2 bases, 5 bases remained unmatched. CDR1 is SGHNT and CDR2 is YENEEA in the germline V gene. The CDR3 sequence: CASSLDLGQGSKNIQYF. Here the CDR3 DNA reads TGTGCCAGCAGCTTAGATCTGGGACAGGGATCCAAAAACATTCAGTACTTC.

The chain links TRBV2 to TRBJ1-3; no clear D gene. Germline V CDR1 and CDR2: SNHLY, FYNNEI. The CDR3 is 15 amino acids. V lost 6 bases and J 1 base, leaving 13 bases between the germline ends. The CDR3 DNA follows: TGTGCCAGCAGCGCCCTAGTAACTTCTGGAAACACCATATATTTT. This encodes CASSALVTSGNTIYF.

The CDR3 loop is CASSYVFGQGTYNEQFF. The CDR3 nucleotides read TGTGCCAGCAGTTACGTCTTTGGACAGGGGACCTACAATGAGCAGTTCTTC. The gene calls are TRBV6-2 or TRBV6-3 and TRBJ2-1, with 9 bases lining up with TRBD1. CDR3 length: 17 amino acids. Germline-derived CDR1 and CDR2 are MNHEY and SVGEGT. Losses at the gene ends were 2 bases for V and 2 bases for J; bases not matched to a gene: 7.

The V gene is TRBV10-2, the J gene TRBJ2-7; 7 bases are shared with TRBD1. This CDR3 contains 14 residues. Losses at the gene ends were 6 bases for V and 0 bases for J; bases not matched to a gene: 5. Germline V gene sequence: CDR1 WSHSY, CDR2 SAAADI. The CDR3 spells CASRQTGSSYEQYF. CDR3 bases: TGCGCCAGCAGACAGACAGGGAGCTCCTACGAGCAGTACTTC.